The 26 T cell receptor beta chains given below trace back to one sample, sequenced in a study of shared clonotypes between healthy human individuals. Sequencing was performed with immunoSEQ multiplex PCR; in TCRdb, only in-frame clones are kept and a portion is missing. The data contain about 730,000 clones, over 55% of them singletons. Material for sequencing was memory CD4+ T cells sorted from blood. Subset meaning: CD45RA-negative fraction. The receptors here all came from a young woman in good health.

The rearrangement uses TRBV15 and TRBJ1-3; 9 nucleotides match TRBD1. This CDR3 contains 16 residues. Trimming removed 1 base from V and 7 bases from J; junction bases left unmatched: 8. Germline V lookup: CDR1 LNHNV, CDR2 YYDKDF (reference sequence). CDR3: CATSRGQGDPRNTIYF. As DNA, the CDR3 is TGTGCCACCAGCAGAGGACAGGGGGACCCGCGGAACACCATATATTTT.

This clone showed up just a few times. The J gene is TRBJ2-1, the V gene TRBV11-2; D possibly corresponds to TRBD1 (5 bases). This CDR3 is built from 15 residues. The V end was cut by 5 bases, the J end by 0 bases, with 11 bases between. Germline CDR1 is SGHAT and CDR2 is FQNNGV. The CDR3 loop reads CASSPGLSSYNEQFF. Here the CDR3 DNA reads TGTGCCAGCAGCCCAGGGTTAAGCTCCTACAATGAGCAGTTCTTC.

In this sample, this clone turned up many times. V and J are TRBV6-5 and TRBJ1-2, with TRBD1 matching 11 bases. The CDR3 has 13 amino acids. CDR1 and CDR2 (germline): MNHEY, SVGAGI. V trimming: 6 bases; J trimming: 6 bases; junction bases outside the gene matches: 3. CDR3 in amino acids: CASSWDRGNGYTF. The CDR3, as DNA: TGTGCCAGCAGCTGGGACAGGGGGAATGGCTACACCTTC.

The count of this clone is one. The chain joins TRBV6-1 to TRBJ1-2, with a weak D call TRBD1 (5 bases). V lost 2 bases and J 4 bases, leaving 11 bases between the germline ends. CDR3 length equals 14 residues. CDR1 and CDR2 (germline): MNHNS, SASEGT. CDR3 residues: CASSEFVQVYGYTF. In nucleotides, the CDR3 is TGTGCCAGCAGTGAATTTGTACAGGTCTATGGCTACACCTTC.

The CDR3 spells CASRAGMNTGELFF. The CDR3 nucleotides are TGTGCCAGCAGAGCGGGAATGAACACCGGGGAGCTGTTTTTT. V and J are TRBV6-4 and TRBJ2-2; 7 bases agree with TRBD2. This CDR3 has 14 residues. The V gene's germline CDR1 is MRHNA and CDR2 SNTAGT. The trim removed 6 bases at V and 1 base at J, leaving 2 bases unmatched.

The chain combines TRBV6-1 with TRBJ1-1, with TRBD1 as a possible D gene (6 bases). The CDR3 is made up of 15 amino acids. Germline V gene lookup returns CDR1 MNHNS and CDR2 SASEGT. V was trimmed by 3 bases and J by 9 bases, leaving 20 bases between them. In nucleotides, the CDR3 is TGTGCCAGCAGTGACGCATCTTCAGGGGAGGCGCAAGCTTTCTTT. The encoded protein is CASSDASSGEAQAFF.

The chain recombines TRBV4-1 with TRBJ2-6, with D uncertain. In germline, CDR1 is MGHRA, CDR2 YSYEKL. This CDR3 is 16 amino acids long. V was shortened by 4 bases and J by 2 bases, with 12 bases between the two germline ends. This CDR3 reads CASSPPGRTGANVLTF. In DNA, the CDR3 is TGCGCCAGCAGCCCCCCCGGCCGAACTGGGGCCAACGTCCTGACTTTC.

V gene TRBV19 combines with J gene TRBJ1-1; tentative D call: TRBD1 (5 bases). V was cut by 9 bases and J by 3 bases, with 11 bases left in between. Germline V lookup: CDR1 LNHDA, CDR2 SQIVND (reference sequence). This CDR3 comprises 12 residues. The CDR3 here is CASMDTDTEAFF. CDR3 sequence (DNA): TGTGCCAGCATGGACACGGACACTGAAGCTTTCTTT.

J is TRBJ2-7 and V is TRBV19, with 9 bases that match TRBD1. From germline, CDR1 is LNHDA and CDR2 SQIVND (reference sequence). The CDR3 is 13 residues long. J gave up 12 bases and V 7 bases, and 13 bases lay outside the gene matches. The CDR3 DNA is TGTGCCAGTATCCGGGACAGGGCCCTAAAGCGGTACTTC. This translates into CASIRDRALKRYF.

The chain couples TRBV5-1 to TRBJ1-5; D unclear. Deletions cut 0 bases from V and 6 bases from J, with 7 bases between. The CDR3 has 13 residues. CDR1 is SGHRS and CDR2 is YFSETQ in the germline V gene. Here the CDR3 DNA reads TGCGCCAGCAGCTTGGTGGTGGGTCAGCCCCAGCATTTT. Encoded protein: CASSLVVGQPQHF.

This clone was counted between two and nine times. This rearrangement joins TRBV7-8 to TRBJ2-7; unclear D gene. The CDR3 is 14 residues long. Germline lookup yields CDR1 SGHVS and CDR2 FQNEAQ. V was pared by 3 bases and J by 1 base, with 10 bases between. This CDR3 reads CASSLQSLSYEQYF. The CDR3 region has the DNA TGTGCCAGCAGCTTGCAGTCATTATCCTACGAGCAGTACTTC. Combining the CDR3 with reference TRBV7-8 and TRBJ2-7 gives the whole variable domain GAGVSQSPRYKVAKRGQDVALRCDPISGHVSLFWYQQALGQGPEFLTYFQNEAQLDKSGLPSDRFFAERPEGSVSTLKIQRTQQEDSAVYLCASSLQSLSYEQYFGPGTRLTVT.

The rearrangement uses TRBV30 and TRBJ1-4; D perhaps matches TRBD1 (6 bases). Germline V gene sequence: CDR1 GTSNPN, CDR2 SVGIG (reference sequence). The V gene lost 3 bases and the J gene lost 8 bases, with 25 bases spanning the gap. This CDR3 has 17 residues. For the CDR3, the DNA is TGTGCCTGGAGCGGGACCCGGACAACAGGGATAAGGGAAAAACTGTTTTTT. Translation: CAWSGTRTTGIREKLFF. The full variable domain, rest sourced from reference TRBV30 and TRBJ1-4, is SQTIHQWPATLVQPVGSPLSLECTVEGTSNPNLYWYRQAAGRGLQLLFYSVGIGQISSEVPQNLSASRPQDRQFILSSKKLLLSDSGFYLCAWSGTRTTGIREKLFFGSGTQLSVL.

The chain couples TRBV5-6 to TRBJ1-1; unclear D gene. The V end was cut by 2 bases, the J end by 0 bases, with 17 bases between. CDR1 is SGHDT and CDR2 is YYEEEE in the germline V gene. The CDR3 length is 17 residues. CDR3 protein: CASSFSLERRMNTEAFF. CDR3 bases: TGTGCCAGCAGCTTCTCCCTGGAACGGAGGATGAACACTGAAGCTTTCTTT.

The rearrangement uses TRBV2 and TRBJ1-3; D may be TRBD1 (5 bases). The germline CDR1 and CDR2 sequences are SNHLY and FYNNEI. This CDR3 comprises 12 residues. V was clipped by 6 bases and J by 8 bases, with 11 bases between them. CDR3 nucleotide sequence: TGTGCCAGCAGGAGGGGCCGGGACACCATATATTTT. This translates into CASRRGRDTIYF.

This clone was counted only a few times. Other DNA variants within this sample encode the same CDR3. The rearrangement uses TRBV30 and TRBJ1-5; 11 bases fit TRBD1. Germline lookup yields CDR1 GTSNPN and CDR2 SVGIG (reference sequence). Trimming took 5 bases from V and 7 from J; bases not matched to a gene: 7. The CDR3 runs to 14 residues. CDR3 DNA sequence: TGTGCCTGGTCCCGGGACAGGGGGAACCAGCCCCAGCATTTT. Protein sequence: CAWSRDRGNQPQHF.

This chain links TRBV23-1 with TRBJ2-7; D is unresolved. TRBV23-1 is filed as an ORF, its function uncertain. Trimming took off 3 bases at V and 9 bases at J, with 21 bases between the two ends. The CDR3 loop spans 15 amino acids. The CDR3: CASSHSRAPNFGQYF. The CDR3 nucleotides read TGCGCCAGCAGTCATTCCCGGGCCCCTAACTTCGGGCAGTACTTC.

The chain joins TRBV7-9 to TRBJ2-1; possibly TRBD1 for D (7 bases). The CDR3 consists of 12 residues. CDR1 SEHNR and CDR2 FQNEAQ come from the germline V gene (reference sequence). V lost 5 bases and J lost 9, with 11 bases in between. The CDR3 loop reads CASSPQGGEQFF. For the CDR3, the DNA is TGTGCCAGCAGCCCCCAGGGGGGTGAGCAGTTCTTC.

This clone was seen many times. Different DNA sequences within this sample yield the same CDR3. The rearrangement uses TRBV4-1 and TRBJ1-1, with D perhaps matching TRBD1 (5 bases). This CDR3 has 13 residues. CDR1 and CDR2 (germline): MGHRA, YSYEKL. Between the trimmed V and J ends, which lost 3 bases and 1 base, there was a span of 6 bases. CDR3 amino acids: CASSQGPNTEAFF. The CDR3, as DNA: TGCGCCAGCAGCCAGGGACCGAACACTGAAGCTTTCTTT.

The chain is built from TRBV19 and TRBJ1-2, with 8 nucleotides matching TRBD1. Germline trimming cut 5 bases from V and 5 bases from J; bases unmatched to any gene: 7. The CDR3 is made up of 14 amino acids. The V gene's germline CDR1 is LNHDA and CDR2 SQIVND (reference sequence). This CDR3 is CASSVGQGGYGYTF. The CDR3 bases are TGTGCCAGTAGTGTCGGACAGGGAGGGTATGGCTACACCTTC.

J is TRBJ2-1 and V is TRBV28; D remains unclear. CDR1 MDHEN and CDR2 SYDVKM come from the germline V gene. The germline V and J ends were trimmed by 3 bases and 11 bases, with 17 bases remaining between them. This CDR3 has 14 amino acids. The CDR3 sequence is CASSLGMVTGQQFF. For the CDR3, the DNA is TGTGCCAGCAGTTTGGGGATGGTCACCGGACAGCAGTTCTTC.

The chain couples TRBV28 to TRBJ2-2; 7 positions agree with TRBD2. CDR1 and CDR2 (germline): MDHEN, SYDVKM. The CDR3 length is 13 residues. J gave up 6 bases and V 5 bases, and 3 bases lay outside the gene matches. For the CDR3, the DNA is TGTGCCAGCAGTCAGACTAGCCCCGGGGAGCTGTTTTTT. Protein product: CASSQTSPGELFF.

This clone appeared a few times. The rearrangement links TRBV4-1 to TRBJ2-7; D unclear. Looked up from germline, CDR1 is MGHRA and CDR2 is YSYEKL. Trimming pared 2 bases from V and 0 bases from J, leaving 14 bases between. CDR3 length: 16 residues. The CDR3 DNA is TGCGCCAGCAGCCAACATGGCGGCAGCTACTCCTACGAGCAGTACTTC. Translated, it gives CASSQHGGSYSYEQYF.

In its sample, this clone was seen many times. J is TRBJ1-4 and V is TRBV7-9; D gene uncertain. The V end lost 0 bases, the J end lost 0 bases, and 17 bases lay between the germline ends. CDR1 and CDR2 (germline): SEHNR, FQNEAQ (reference sequence). CDR3 length: 19 residues. CDR3 region: CASSLALGLEGATNEKLFF. The CDR3 DNA follows: TGTGCCAGCAGCTTAGCGCTAGGACTTGAGGGTGCAACTAATGAAAAACTGTTTTTT.

The count of this clone is one. The genes are TRBV10-3 and TRBJ2-7, with 8 bases fitting TRBD1. Looked up from germline, CDR1 is ENHRY and CDR2 is SYGVKD. V shed 11 bases and J 7 bases; nucleotides not matched to a gene: 16. The length of the CDR3 is 14 residues. The CDR3 reads CAVLSGRGPWEQYF. CDR3 DNA sequence: TGTGCCGTACTATCGGGCAGGGGGCCATGGGAGCAGTACTTC.

The table lists this clone with a count of one. Additional DNA sequences in this sample encode the identical CDR3. The CDR3 is CASSLDRAYGYTF. Written as DNA, the CDR3 is TGCGCCAGCAGCTTGGACAGGGCCTATGGCTACACCTTC. This chain joins TRBV5-1 and TRBJ1-2; the D gene is possibly TRBD1 (6 bases). Per germline, CDR1 SGHRS and CDR2 YFSETQ. The CDR3 totals 13 residues. The V and J ends lost 0 bases and 4 bases respectively, with 7 bases between them.

This clone was picked up one time. J is TRBJ1-1 and V is TRBV5-6, with D perhaps matching TRBD1 (5 bases). The germline gives CDR1 SGHDT, CDR2 YYEEEE. Trimming left V 2 bases short and J 2 bases short, with 13 bases between. The CDR3 has 15 amino acids. The CDR3 region is CASSLLGDLNTEAFF. In DNA, the CDR3 is TGTGCCAGCAGCTTACTAGGGGATCTTAACACTGAAGCTTTCTTT. Complete variable domain (other parts from reference TRBV5-6 and TRBJ1-1): DAGVTQSPTHLIKTRGQQVTLRCSPKSGHDTVSWYQQALGQGPQFIFQYYEEEERQRGNFPDRFSGHQFPNYSSELNVNALLLGDSALYLCASSLLGDLNTEAFFGQGTRLTVV.